This T cell receptor (beta chain) was sequenced during a study of human T cells and chemical hapten exposure (dated by TCRdb to about 2021). Notes on the research overall: The libraries were sequenced as a pool, and the TCR yield per sample differed mostly because of small variations in library volumes within the pool. In alopecia patients, the study followed how the peripheral blood TCR repertoire changed in vivo over primary and secondary sensitization to diphenylcyclopropenone (DPC), a hapten. For every blood RNA sample, sequencing covered both the TCR alpha and TCR beta chains. Here is what the overall study found, with its caveats: After repeated subsampling, changes were observed in the strength of the expansion versus patch-test correlation and in the threshold at which the correlation became significant. The number of TCRs above 1 in 1000 frequency did not change with DPC sensitization; there was no evidence of global repertoire structure alterations.

The method was RACE. TCRdb records NextSeq 500 as the sequencer. During library preparation, unique molecular identifiers were attached to individual cDNA molecules so that TCRs could be counted quantitatively and reproducibly. In the source study's methods: Samples had a median of around 92,000 TCRs, with a range from roughly 23,224 to 700,000. The Decombinator software suite was used to annotate the V, J and CDR3 of the TCR reads. For the PS versus PT1 abundance plots, all samples were subsampled to the same number of TCRs (28,000). TCRs were defined as expanded if absent before sensitization and observed at least eight times at the 2-week time point. The public sequencing data were trimmed at Q25 with fastp and processed into clonotypes with MiXCR by TCRdb, which kept only in-frame beta chains. Rows matching on CDR3 protein sequence are summarized as one entry with the most common DNA and genes. These V and J calls originate from TCRdb's pipeline instead of the authors' own analysis. This sample holds 70,000 to 85,000 distinct CDR3 sequences; over 8.5% were observed only once. Of the sample, over 1.5% is held by the ten largest clones.

The time point label, read with the paper, signifies: healthy volunteer bleed at 6 weeks. Unfractionated whole blood was collected in Tempus Blood RNA tubes, and total RNA was extracted from that blood. As TCR sequencing controls, roughly five healthy volunteers were used, with blood taken at day 0, 2 weeks and 6 weeks. CDR1 and CDR2 (DFQATT, SNEGSKA) derive from the germline V gene (reference sequence). The CDR3 covers 16 residues, taking in both the cysteine and the phenylalanine. The entry retains the CDR3 DNA only, 48 bases that are in frame from base 1. A distance of 22 bases separates the germline ends of V and J, which lose 3 bases and 4 bases respectively. This clonotype was detected many times. No cognate antigen has been identified for it. The record has no base qualities; no much larger clone is one base away.

The sequenced sample consisted of whole blood. Recombination connected TRBV20-1 to TRBJ2-7; the D segment is perhaps TRBD1 or TRBD2, each sharing 5 matched bases. The TCR was taken from a male donor in good health. Some clones in this sample may be carry-over from other donors' samples. The nucleotide sequence is TGCAGTGCTAGTAGGGACCTATCGTCGTCGGATTACGAGCAGTACTTC. Its translation is CSASRDLSSSDYEQYF.